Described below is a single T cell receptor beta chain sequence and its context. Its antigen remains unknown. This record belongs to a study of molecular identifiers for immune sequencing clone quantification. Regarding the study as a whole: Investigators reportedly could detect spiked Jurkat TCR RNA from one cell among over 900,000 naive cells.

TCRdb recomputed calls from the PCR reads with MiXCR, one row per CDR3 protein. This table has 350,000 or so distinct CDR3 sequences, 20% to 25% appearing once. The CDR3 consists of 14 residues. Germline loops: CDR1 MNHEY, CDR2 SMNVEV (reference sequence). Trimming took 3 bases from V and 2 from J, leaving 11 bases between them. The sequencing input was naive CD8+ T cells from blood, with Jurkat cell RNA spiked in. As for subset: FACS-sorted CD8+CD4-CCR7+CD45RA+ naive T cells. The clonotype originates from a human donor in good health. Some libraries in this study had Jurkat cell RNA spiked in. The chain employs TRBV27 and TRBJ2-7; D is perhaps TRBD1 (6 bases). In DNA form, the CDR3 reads TGTGCCAGCAGTTTTCGGACAGCTACCTACGAGCAGTACTTC. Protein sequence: CASSFRTATYEQYF.